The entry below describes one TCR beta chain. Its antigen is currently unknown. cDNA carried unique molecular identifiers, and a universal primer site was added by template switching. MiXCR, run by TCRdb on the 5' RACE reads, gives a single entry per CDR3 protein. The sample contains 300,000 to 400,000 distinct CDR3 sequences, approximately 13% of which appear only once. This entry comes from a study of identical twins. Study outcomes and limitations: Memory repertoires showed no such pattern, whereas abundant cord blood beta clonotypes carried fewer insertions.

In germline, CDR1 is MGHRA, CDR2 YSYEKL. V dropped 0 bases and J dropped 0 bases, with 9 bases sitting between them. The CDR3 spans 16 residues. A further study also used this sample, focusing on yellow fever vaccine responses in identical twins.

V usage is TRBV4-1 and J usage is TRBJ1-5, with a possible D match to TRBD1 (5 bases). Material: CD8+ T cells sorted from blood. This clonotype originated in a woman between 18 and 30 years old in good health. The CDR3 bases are TGCGCCAGCAGCCAAGAGTGGGGGAATAGCAATCAGCCCCAGCATTTT. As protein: CASSQEWGNSNQPQHF.